These T cell receptor beta chains were read from a single sample in a study of identical twins. One entry per CDR3 protein results from TCRdb running MiXCR on the 5' RACE reads. The sample lists a few hundred thousand distinct CDR3 sequences; 7.5% to 10% were seen once. This same sample was also part of a study on yellow fever vaccine responses in identical twins.

Sequenced: PBMCs. The source of these receptors is a young woman in good health. The CDR3 runs from the conserved cysteine through the conserved F or W. The D gene is left open where the match is weak. Clone size is stated in some rows and not others, as once, few, many or a class when expanded.

>TRBV10-3|many|TRBJ2-5|TRBD1
TGTGCCATCAGTGACGGACAGGGGGCCGCAAGGGAGACCCAGTACTTC
CAISDGQGAARETQYF
>TRBV27|many|TRBJ2-2|-
TGTGCCAGCACATCCCTACAGTCAAACACCGGGGAGCTGTTTTTT
CASTSLQSNTGELFF
>TRBV27|few|TRBJ1-2|-
TGTGCCAGCAGTTTAAACAGGGTTTATGGCTACACCTTC
CASSLNRVYGYTF
>TRBV12-3/TRBV12-4|many|TRBJ2-7|TRBD2
TGTGCCAGCAGGGGGACTAGAGGCTCCGAGCAGTACTTC
CASRGTRGSEQYF
>TRBV19|few|TRBJ2-4|-
TGTGCCAGTAGTGCCATCGACACCTCAGCCAAAAACATTCAGTACTTC
CASSAIDTSAKNIQYF
>TRBV20-1|many|TRBJ2-1|-
TGCAGTGCAACACCCCTATCAGACGGGGGCAATGAGCAGTTCTTC
CSATPLSDGGNEQFF
>TRBV3-1|many|TRBJ1-1|-
TGTGCCAGCAGCCAAGAGGGCTCCTGGGGCAGTGAAGCTTTCTTT
CASSQEGSWGSEAFF
>TRBV20-1|many|TRBJ2-3|TRBD2
TGCAGTGCCCCGGGGGCGGGAGGGCCCACAGATACGCAGTATTTT
CSAPGAGGPTDTQYF
>TRBV7-9|many|TRBJ1-5|-
TGTGCCAGCAGACGGGGTAATCAGCCCCAGCATTTT
CASRRGNQPQHF
>TRBV9|few|TRBJ2-5|-
TGTGCCAGCAGCAGAGCTCCGTCCCCACAAGAGACCCAGTACTTC
CASSRAPSPQETQYF
>TRBV28|few|TRBJ1-1|TRBD1
TGTGCCAGCAGTCCCGGGACAGGGGCCTTCACTGAAGCTTTCTTT
CASSPGTGAFTEAFF
>TRBV20-1|-|TRBJ2-6|TRBD2
TGCAGTGCTAGTGGGCTAGCGGGGGGATCTCTCTCTGGGGCCAACGTCCTGACTTTC
CSASGLAGGSLSGANVLTF
>TRBV28|few|TRBJ1-1|-
TGTGCCAGCACCGTCGGGGGCCCCCAAGTTGAAGCTTTCTTT
CASTVGGPQVEAFF
>TRBV20-1|-|TRBJ2-7|TRBD2
TGCAGTGCTAGAGATCCTAGCGGGAGGCCCTCCTACGAGCAGTACTTC
CSARDPSGRPSYEQYF
>TRBV19|few|TRBJ2-7|TRBD1
TGTGCCAGTAGTAGACAGGGGACCCACGAGCAGTACTTC
CASSRQGTHEQYF
>TRBV7-2|many|TRBJ2-7|TRBD1
TGTGCCAGCAGCTTAGTGGGCCTTGGGGACAGCTCCTACGAGCAGTACTTC
CASSLVGLGDSSYEQYF
>TRBV6-5|many|TRBJ1-5|-
TGTGCCAGCAGTGCAAAAAATCAGCCCCAGCATTTT
CASSAKNQPQHF
>TRBV20-1|few|TRBJ2-7|TRBD2
TGCAGTGCTAGAGCGCGGGAGGCCGCCTACGAGCAGTACTTC
CSARAREAAYEQYF
>TRBV10-2|many|TRBJ2-3|-
TGCGCCAGCAGTGAGTTAGTCGGGAGCACAGATACGCAGTATTTT
CASSELVGSTDTQYF
>TRBV4-3|few|TRBJ2-3|TRBD2
TGCGCCAGCAGCCAAGATGGGAGGGAGGAAGATACGCAGTATTTT
CASSQDGREEDTQYF
>TRBV29-1|many|TRBJ2-7|-
TGCAGCGTGACGACAGGGAGGTCCGAGCAGTACTTC
CSVTTGRSEQYF
>TRBV27|-|TRBJ2-7|TRBD2
TGTGCCAGCAGTTTTCTTCCGGGACTAGCGGGAAACGAGCAGTACTTC
CASSFLPGLAGNEQYF
>TRBV4-2|-|TRBJ2-7|TRBD2
TGTGCCAGCAGCCAAGAATTCCGGACTAGCGGAACCTACGAGCAGTACTTC
CASSQEFRTSGTYEQYF
>TRBV6-5|-|TRBJ2-3|TRBD2
TGTGCCAGCAGTTACTCGAGCGGGGGGGCACAAGATACGCAGTATTTT
CASSYSSGGAQDTQYF
>TRBV6-1|many|TRBJ1-1|-
TGTGCCAGCAGAATGGGGGGAGACACTGAAGCTTTCTTT
CASRMGGDTEAFF
>TRBV7-9|many|TRBJ2-7|-
TGTGCCAGCAGTTCCGCAGGAGGGGTTGGGAACGAGCAGTACTTC
CASSSAGGVGNEQYF
>TRBV29-1|many|TRBJ2-1|TRBD2
TGCAGCGTAGGGACTAGCGGGAGGCATGAGCAGTTCTTC
CSVGTSGRHEQFF
>TRBV25-1|few|TRBJ2-5|TRBD2
TGTGCCAGCAGGGCAAGCGGGGGAGAGACCCAGTACTTC
CASRASGGETQYF
>TRBV7-8|-|TRBJ2-1|TRBD1
TGTGCCAGCAGCCCCACCTCTTTACAGGGGGCAAGTGAGCAGTTCTTC
CASSPTSLQGASEQFF
>TRBV10-3|medium-sized|TRBJ2-1|-
TGTGCCATCAGTCCGACAGCCTACAATGAGCAGTTCTTC
CAISPTAYNEQFF
>TRBV6-5|few|TRBJ1-4|-
TGTGCCAGCAGTTACTCGGTCAGGGGAGAAAAACTGTTTTTT
CASSYSVRGEKLFF
>TRBV5-1|-|TRBJ1-1|-
TGCGCCAGCAGCTTAGGGGGGGTCGGACGCCAACTACACACTGAAGCTTTCTTT
CASSLGGVGRQLHTEAFF
>TRBV20-1|-|TRBJ2-7|-
TGCAGTGCTGACAGGACATACGAGCAGTACTTC
CSADRTYEQYF
>TRBV20-1|few|TRBJ1-2|-
TGCAGTGCTAGTGTGCGTAACTATGGCTACACCTTC
CSASVRNYGYTF
>TRBV4-2|many|TRBJ2-7|-
TGTGCCAGCAGCCAAAGTGGGTACTCCTACGAGCAGTACTTC
CASSQSGYSYEQYF
>TRBV15|many|TRBJ2-3|TRBD2
TGTGCCACCAGCAGAGATCGACTAGCGGGTAGGGCAGATACGCAGTATTTT
CATSRDRLAGRADTQYF
>TRBV7-9|few|TRBJ2-7|TRBD1
TGTGCCAGCAGCGGCGGACAGGGTCGCGAGCAGTACTTC
CASSGGQGREQYF
>TRBV7-3|many|TRBJ2-3|-
TGTGCCAGCAGCGCCGTCACAGATACGCAGTATTTT
CASSAVTDTQYF
>TRBV12-5|-|TRBJ1-1|-
TGTGCTAGTGGTTTCCGGACAGCTGAAGCTTTCTTT
CASGFRTAEAFF
>TRBV23-1|few|TRBJ2-4|TRBD1
TGCGCCAGCAGGGCGACAGGGCAGAGACTAGCCAAAAACATTCAGTACTTC
CASRATGQRLAKNIQYF
>TRBV12-3/TRBV12-4|-|TRBJ2-3|-
TGTGCCAGCAGTTTTGGGGAGCATACGCAGTATTTT
CASSFGEHTQYF
>TRBV6-5|-|TRBJ2-4|-
TGTGCCAGCAGTTACTCACTAGCTGGAGCCAAAAACATTCAGTACTTC
CASSYSLAGAKNIQYF
>TRBV5-1|few|TRBJ2-5|-
TGCGCCAGCAGCTTGCGTGGGGGTTCTTTAGAGACCCAGTACTTC
CASSLRGGSLETQYF
>TRBV6-5|many|TRBJ2-7|-
TGTGCCAGCAGTTACTCGGATGGCGGGGGCGCCTACGAGCAGTACTTC
CASSYSDGGGAYEQYF
>TRBV9|few|TRBJ2-7|-
TGTGCCAGCAGCGTAGGGCCACAGATCCCCTCCTACGAGCAGTACTTC
CASSVGPQIPSYEQYF
>TRBV3-1|-|TRBJ1-3|-
TGTGCCAGCAGCCAAGAAGTCTACAGCTCTGGAAACACCATATATTTT
CASSQEVYSSGNTIYF
>TRBV20-1|-|TRBJ1-2|-
TGCAGTGCTAGGGGGTTCCACTATGGCTACACCTTC
CSARGFHYGYTF
>TRBV7-2|many|TRBJ1-6|TRBD1
TGTGCCAGCAGCTTAAGGCAGGGGGCCCATTCACCCCTCCACTTT
CASSLRQGAHSPLHF
>TRBV6-2/TRBV6-3|-|TRBJ2-1|-
TGTGCCAGCAGCATTCGACAGGGAGGGTTGGATGAGCAGTTCTTC
CASSIRQGGLDEQFF
>TRBV9|-|TRBJ2-3|-
TGTGCCAGCAGCTCCCGTAAAGGTGGTGGCACAGATACGCAGTATTTT
CASSSRKGGGTDTQYF
>TRBV10-3|many|TRBJ1-2|-
TGTGCCATCAGTGAGGCGGACAGTAAAACTAACTATGGCTACACCTTC
CAISEADSKTNYGYTF
>TRBV7-9|many|TRBJ2-5|-
TGTGCCAGCAGCGCAGGGGTTTGGGAGACCCAGTACTTC
CASSAGVWETQYF
>TRBV5-1|-|TRBJ2-7|-
TGCGCCAGCAGCTTGGAAGGGGCAGGGCGTATTGGCTCCTACGAGCAGTACTTC
CASSLEGAGRIGSYEQYF
>TRBV20-1|few|TRBJ2-1|-
TGCAGTGCTAGAGGAACGGATGAGCAGTTCTTC
CSARGTDEQFF
>TRBV5-1|-|TRBJ2-1|-
TGCGCCAGCAGAACGCAGAGCTCCTACAATGAGCAGTTCTTC
CASRTQSSYNEQFF
>TRBV3-1|many|TRBJ2-7|-
TGTGCCAGCAGCCAAGACAAATCCTACGAGCAGTACTTC
CASSQDKSYEQYF
>TRBV20-1|-|TRBJ2-3|-
TGCAGTGCTAGGTTCGTGGGGCCGAACACAGATACGCAGTATTTT
CSARFVGPNTDTQYF
>TRBV11-1|many|TRBJ2-3|TRBD2
TGTGCCAGCAGCGTAACAAGCGGGAGGGCCCAAGATACGCAGTATTTT
CASSVTSGRAQDTQYF
>TRBV7-8|-|TRBJ2-3|-
TGTGCCAGCAGCTACATAGGGAGTATGACAGATACGCAGTATTTT
CASSYIGSMTDTQYF